This entry is about one T cell receptor (beta chain). This CDR3 is 14 amino acids long. CDR1 and CDR2 (germline): SEHNR, FQNEAQ (reference sequence). Trimming took 5 bases from V and 7 from J; bases not matched to a gene: 6. TCRdb's copy holds only in-frame clones and misses some; the assay was immunoSEQ multiplex PCR. Found here are about 40,000 clones, 89% of them singletons; the top ten hold approximately 1.2%. The data are from a study of T cell changes during pregnancy in multiple sclerosis. V gene TRBV7-9 combines with J gene TRBJ1-5, with 9 positions matching TRBD1. This TCR was recovered from a female donor with multiple sclerosis, enrolled in a pregnancy study. Sequencing used CD4+ T cells from peripheral blood mononuclear cells, obtained after pregnancy. The CDR3 bases are TGTGCCAGCAGCCTGGACAGGGGAGAGCAGCCCCAGCATTTT. Amino acid sequence: CASSLDRGEQPQHF.